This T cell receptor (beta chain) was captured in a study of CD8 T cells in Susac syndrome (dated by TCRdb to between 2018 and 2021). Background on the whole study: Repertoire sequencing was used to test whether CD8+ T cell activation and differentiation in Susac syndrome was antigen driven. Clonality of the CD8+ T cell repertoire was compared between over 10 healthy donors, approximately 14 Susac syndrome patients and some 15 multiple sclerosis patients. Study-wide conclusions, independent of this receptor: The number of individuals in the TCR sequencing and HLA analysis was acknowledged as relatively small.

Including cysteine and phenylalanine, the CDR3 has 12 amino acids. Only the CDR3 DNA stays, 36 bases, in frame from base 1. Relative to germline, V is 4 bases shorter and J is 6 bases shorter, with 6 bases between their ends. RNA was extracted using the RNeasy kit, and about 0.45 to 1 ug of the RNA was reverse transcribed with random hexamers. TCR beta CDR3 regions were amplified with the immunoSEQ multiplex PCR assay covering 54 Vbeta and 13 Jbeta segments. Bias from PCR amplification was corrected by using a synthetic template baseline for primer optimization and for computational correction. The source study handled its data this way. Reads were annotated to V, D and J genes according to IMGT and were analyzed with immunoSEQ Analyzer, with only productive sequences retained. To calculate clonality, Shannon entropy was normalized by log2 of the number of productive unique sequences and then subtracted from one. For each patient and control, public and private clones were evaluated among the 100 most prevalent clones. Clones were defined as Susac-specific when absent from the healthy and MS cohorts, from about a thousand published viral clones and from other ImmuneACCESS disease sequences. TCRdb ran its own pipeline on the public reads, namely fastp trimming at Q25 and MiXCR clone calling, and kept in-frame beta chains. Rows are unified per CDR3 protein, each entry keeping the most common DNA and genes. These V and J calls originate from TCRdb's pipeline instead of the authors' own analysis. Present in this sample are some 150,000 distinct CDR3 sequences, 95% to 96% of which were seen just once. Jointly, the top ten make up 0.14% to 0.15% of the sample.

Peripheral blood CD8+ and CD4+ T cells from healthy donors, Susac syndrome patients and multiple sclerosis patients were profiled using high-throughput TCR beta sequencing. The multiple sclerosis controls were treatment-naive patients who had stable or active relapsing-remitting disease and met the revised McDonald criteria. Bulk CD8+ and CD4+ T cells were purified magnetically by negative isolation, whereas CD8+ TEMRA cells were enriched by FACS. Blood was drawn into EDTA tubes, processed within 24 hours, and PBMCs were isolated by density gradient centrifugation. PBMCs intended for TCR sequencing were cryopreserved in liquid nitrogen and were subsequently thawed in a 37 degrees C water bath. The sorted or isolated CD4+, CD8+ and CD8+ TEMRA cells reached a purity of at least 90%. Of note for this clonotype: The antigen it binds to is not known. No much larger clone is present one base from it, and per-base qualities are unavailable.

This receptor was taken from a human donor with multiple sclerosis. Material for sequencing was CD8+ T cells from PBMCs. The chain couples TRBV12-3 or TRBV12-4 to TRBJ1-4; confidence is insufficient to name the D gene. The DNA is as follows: TGTGCCAGCAGTTACACGGATGAAAAACTGTTTTTT. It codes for CASSYTDEKLFF.